The 7 T cell receptor beta chains below were found in one sample sequenced in a study of stem cell transplantation in POMP-related autoinflammatory disease (TCRdb year 2021). The library was produced with the immunoSEQ multiplex PCR assay. The table was pulled from immuneACCESS by TCRdb, which kept in-frame rearrangements only. Such tables lose some clones; where checked, under half of the loss comes from unresolved V genes, and the rest has no known cause. Recorded for this sample are around 32,000 clones; about 86% of them occurred a single time. The ten largest clones capture 0.55% to 0.9% of the sample. Taken with the paper, the label for time point translates to: before hematopoietic stem cell transplant. Sequenced here: CD4+ T cells from PBMCs, sampled before stem cell transplantation. The receptors shown here come from a human donor with POMP-related autoinflammation and immune dysregulation (PRAID).

Notes on this clone: At one boundary the junction diverges from the germline segment, which might be a read error. The chain is built from TRBV10-3 and TRBJ1-1, with 9 positions matching TRBD1. There are 15 residues in the CDR3. CDR1 is ENHRY, CDR2 SYGVKD, per germline. DNA of the CDR3: TGTGTCATCAGTGCCAGCACAGGGGGCAACACTGAAGCTTTCTTT. This codes for CVISASTGGNTEAFF.

This CDR3 is CASSSGLAGVGNEQFF. The CDR3 bases are TGTGCCAGCAGCTCGGGACTAGCGGGAGTCGGAAATGAGCAGTTCTTC. The chain is built from TRBV7-3 and TRBJ2-1; the match to TRBD2 covers 14 bases. Germline V gives CDR1 SGHTA, CDR2 FQGTGA. The CDR3 is made up of 16 amino acids. Trimming took 4 bases from V and 7 from J; bases not matched to a gene: 6.

CDR3 nucleotide sequence: TGTGCCAGCAGTTACGCCCTAGCGAGAGCCACCGGGGAGCTGTTTTTT. Protein: CASSYALARATGELFF. The chain employs TRBV6-6 and TRBJ2-2, with D tentatively TRBD2 (6 bases). Germline assignment: CDR1 MNHNY and CDR2 SVGAGI (reference sequence). The CDR3 has 16 amino acids. The germline V and J ends were trimmed by 2 bases and 4 bases, with 14 bases remaining between them.

This chain joins TRBV28 and TRBJ2-5; a possible D gene is TRBD1 (6 bases). Looked up from germline, CDR1 is MDHEN and CDR2 is SYDVKM. V was pared by 5 bases and J by 1 base, with 8 bases between. The CDR3 totals 13 residues. The DNA of the CDR3 is TGTGCCAGCAGTGACAGGTCCCAAGAGACCCAGTACTTC. This gives the protein CASSDRSQETQYF. Full variable domain (missing parts from reference TRBV28 and TRBJ2-5): DVKVTQSSRYLVKRTGEKVFLECVQDMDHENMFWYRQDPGLGLRLIYFSYDVKMKEKGDIPEGYSVSREKKERFSLILESASTNQTSMYLCASSDRSQETQYFGPGTRLLVL.

The V call is TRBV9, the J call TRBJ2-3, with TRBD2 identical over 9 bases. Germline CDR1 SGDLS, CDR2 YYNGEE. The CDR3 extends over 16 amino acids. The J segment lost 2 bases and the V segment lost 4 bases, leaving 8 bases of the junction unmatched. CDR3 sequence reads: CASSSRASGVTDTQYF. The CDR3 coding sequence is TGTGCCAGCAGCTCTCGGGCTAGCGGGGTCACAGATACGCAGTATTTT. Looking up the rest from reference TRBV9 and TRBJ2-3 gives the full variable domain: DSGVTQTPKHLITATGQRVTLRCSPRSGDLSVYWYQQSLDQGLQFLIQYYNGEERAKGNILERFSAQQFPDLHSELNLSSLELGDSALYFCASSSRASGVTDTQYFGPGTRLTVL.

This chain links TRBV28 with TRBJ2-7; 7 bases match TRBD1. Germline lookup yields CDR1 MDHEN and CDR2 SYDVKM. CDR3 size: 14 residues. The V and J ends lost 4 bases and 1 base, in that order; junction bases with no gene match: 4. The CDR3 region has the DNA TGTGCCAGCAGTTCTCTGGGACAGTCCTACGAGCAGTACTTC. Encoded protein: CASSSLGQSYEQYF.

A few counts support this clone. V is TRBV11-2 and J is TRBJ2-7; the D gene is possibly TRBD2 (6 bases). Germline V CDR1 and CDR2: SGHAT, FQNNGV. Trimming removed 4 bases from V and 4 bases from J, with 14 bases in between. CDR3 length equals 14 residues. The CDR3 region has the DNA TGTGCCAGCAGCTCGGGACCCGGGGGATACGAGCAGTACTTC. Its protein product is CASSSGPGGYEQYF.